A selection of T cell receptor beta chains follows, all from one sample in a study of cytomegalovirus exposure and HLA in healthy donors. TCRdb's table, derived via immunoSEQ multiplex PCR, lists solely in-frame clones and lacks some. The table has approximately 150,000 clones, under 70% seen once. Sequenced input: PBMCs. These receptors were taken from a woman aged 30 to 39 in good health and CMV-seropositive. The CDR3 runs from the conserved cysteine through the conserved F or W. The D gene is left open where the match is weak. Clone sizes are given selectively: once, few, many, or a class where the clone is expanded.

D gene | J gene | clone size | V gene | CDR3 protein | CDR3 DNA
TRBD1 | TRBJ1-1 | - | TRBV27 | CASSPIEGAAEAFF | TGTGCCAGCAGTCCGATCGAGGGGGCCGCTGAAGCTTTCTTT
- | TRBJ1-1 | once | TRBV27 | CASSLFTGVTEAFF | TGTGCCAGCAGTCTATTTACAGGCGTAACTGAAGCTTTCTTT
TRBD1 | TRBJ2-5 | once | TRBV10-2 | CATKGTGFRETQYF | TGCGCCACGAAGGGGACAGGCTTTCGGGAGACCCAGTACTTC
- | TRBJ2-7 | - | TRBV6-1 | CASGRGTYEQYF | TGTGCCAGCGGGCGGGGCACCTACGAGCAGTACTTC
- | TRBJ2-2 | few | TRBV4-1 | CASSQPRSSNTGELFF | TGCGCCAGCAGCCAACCTAGGTCGTCGAACACCGGGGAGCTGTTTTTT
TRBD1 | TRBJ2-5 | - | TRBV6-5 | CAAAGTGWEAQYF | TGTGCCGCCGCCGGGACAGGGTGGGAGGCCCAGTACTTC
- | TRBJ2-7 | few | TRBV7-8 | CASSQRVLGYEQYF | TGTGCCAGCAGCCAACGGGTCCTCGGGTACGAGCAGTACTTC
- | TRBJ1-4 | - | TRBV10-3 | CAISASTQGSEKLFF | TGTGCCATCAGTGCTTCGACCCAAGGGAGTGAAAAACTGTTTTTT
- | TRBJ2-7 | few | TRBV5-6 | CASSLASPYEQYF | TGTGCCAGCAGCTTGGCCAGTCCCTACGAGCAGTACTTC
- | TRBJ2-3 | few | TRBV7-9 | CASSPDRTRTDTQYF | TGTGCCAGCAGCCCGGACAGAACACGCACAGATACGCAGTATTTT
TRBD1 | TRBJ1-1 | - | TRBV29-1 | CSVWGTEHTEAFF | TGCAGCGTTTGGGGGACAGAACACACTGAAGCTTTCTTT
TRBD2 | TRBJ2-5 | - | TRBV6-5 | CASRTGGAETQYF | TGTGCCAGCAGAACCGGGGGGGCCGAGACCCAGTACTTC
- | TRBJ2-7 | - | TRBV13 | CASSLANYEQYF | TGTGCCAGCAGCTTAGCTAACTACGAGCAGTACTTC
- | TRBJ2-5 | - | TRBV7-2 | CASSLVLQQETQYF | TGTGCCAGCAGCTTAGTGTTACAACAAGAGACCCAGTACTTC
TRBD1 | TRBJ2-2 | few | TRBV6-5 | CASGGTGVDTGELFF | TGTGCCAGCGGGGGGACAGGGGTCGACACCGGGGAGCTGTTTTTT
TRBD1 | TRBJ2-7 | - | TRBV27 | CASSDRAAYEQYF | TGTGCCAGCAGTGACAGGGCCGCCTACGAGCAGTACTTC
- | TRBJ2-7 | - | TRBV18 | CASSPAALRYEQYF | TGTGCCAGCTCCCCTGCCGCGCTTCGCTACGAGCAGTACTTC
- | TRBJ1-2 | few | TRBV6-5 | CASSQLGGGGYTF | TGTGCCAGCAGTCAACTGGGGGGAGGTGGCTACACCTTC
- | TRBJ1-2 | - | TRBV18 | CASSRLSLDGYTF | TGTGCCAGCTCGAGACTGAGCCTGGATGGCTACACCTTC
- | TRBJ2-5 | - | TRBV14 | CASSQIIGQGQYF | TGTGCCAGCAGCCAGATTATCGGACAAGGGCAGTACTTC
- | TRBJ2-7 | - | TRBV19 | CASSVSRGWEQYF | TGTGCCAGTAGTGTATCCAGGGGATGGGAGCAGTACTTC
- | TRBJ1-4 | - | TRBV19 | CASTGQVPGELFF | TGTGCCAGCACTGGGCAGGTCCCAGGGGAACTGTTTTTT
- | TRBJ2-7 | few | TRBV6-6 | CASSSHSYEQYF | TGTGCCAGCAGTTCTCACAGCTACGAGCAGTACTTC
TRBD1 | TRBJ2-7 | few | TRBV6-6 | CASSSTGGSYEQYF | TGTGCCAGCAGTTCAACAGGGGGCTCCTACGAGCAGTACTTC
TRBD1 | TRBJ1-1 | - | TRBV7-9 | CASSLVGQVEAFF | TGTGCCAGCAGCTTAGTTGGACAGGTTGAAGCTTTCTTT
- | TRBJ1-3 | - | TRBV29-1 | CSVVTGGNTIYF | TGCAGCGTTGTAACAGGAGGAAACACCATATATTTT
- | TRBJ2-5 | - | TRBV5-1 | CASSLTPSGPLYVTQYF | TGCGCCAGCAGCTTAACTCCGAGCGGACCCCTGTATGTGACCCAGTACTTC